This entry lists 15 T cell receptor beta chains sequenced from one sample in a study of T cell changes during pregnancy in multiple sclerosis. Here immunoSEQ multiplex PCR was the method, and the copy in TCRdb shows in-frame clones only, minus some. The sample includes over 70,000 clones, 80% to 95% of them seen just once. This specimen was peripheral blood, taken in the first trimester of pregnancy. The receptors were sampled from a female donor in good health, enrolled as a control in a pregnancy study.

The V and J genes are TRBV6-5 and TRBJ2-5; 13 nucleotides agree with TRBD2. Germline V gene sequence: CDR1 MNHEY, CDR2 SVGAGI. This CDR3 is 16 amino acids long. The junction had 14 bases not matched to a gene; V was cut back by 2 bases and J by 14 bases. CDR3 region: CASSYARTSGRVSEYF. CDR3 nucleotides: TGTGCCAGCAGTTACGCCCGGACTAGCGGGAGAGTGTCGGAATACTTC.

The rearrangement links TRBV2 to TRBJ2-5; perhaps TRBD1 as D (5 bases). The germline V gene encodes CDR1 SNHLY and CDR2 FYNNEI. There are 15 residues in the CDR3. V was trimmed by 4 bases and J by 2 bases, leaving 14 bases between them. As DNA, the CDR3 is TGTGCCAGCAGTGTGGGGCAACAGGAGCAAGAGACCCAGTACTTC. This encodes CASSVGQQEQETQYF. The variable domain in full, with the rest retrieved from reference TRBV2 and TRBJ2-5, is EPEVTQTPSHQVTQMGQEVILRCVPISNHLYFYWYRQILGQKVEFLVSFYNNEISEKSEIFDDQFSVERPDGSNFTLKIRSTKLEDSAMYFCASSVGQQEQETQYFGPGTRLLVL.

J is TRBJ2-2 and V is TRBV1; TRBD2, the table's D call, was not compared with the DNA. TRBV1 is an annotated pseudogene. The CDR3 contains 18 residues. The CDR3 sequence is CTSSQRVAGGPGTGELFF. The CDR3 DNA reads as TGCACCAGCAGCCAAAGGGTAGCGGGAGGGCCGGGCACCGGGGAGCTGTTTTTT.

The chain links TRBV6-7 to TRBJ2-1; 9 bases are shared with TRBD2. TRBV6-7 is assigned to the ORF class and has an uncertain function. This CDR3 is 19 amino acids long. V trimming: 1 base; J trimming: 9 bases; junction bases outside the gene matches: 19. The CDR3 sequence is CASSYWTGKSSGASGEQFF. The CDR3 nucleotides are TGTGCCAGCAGTTACTGGACAGGAAAATCTAGCGGGGCGAGTGGTGAGCAGTTCTTC.

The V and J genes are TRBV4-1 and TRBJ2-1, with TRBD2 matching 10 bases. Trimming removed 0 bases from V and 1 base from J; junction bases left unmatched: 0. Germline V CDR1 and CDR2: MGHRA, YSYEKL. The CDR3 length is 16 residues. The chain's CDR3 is CASSQEGLASYNEQFF. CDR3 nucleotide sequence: TGCGCCAGCAGCCAAGAGGGACTAGCGTCCTACAATGAGCAGTTCTTC.

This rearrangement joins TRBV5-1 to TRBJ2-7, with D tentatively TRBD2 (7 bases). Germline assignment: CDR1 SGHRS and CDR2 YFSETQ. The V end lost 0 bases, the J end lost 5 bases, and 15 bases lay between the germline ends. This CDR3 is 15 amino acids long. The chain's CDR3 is CASSLEGRGRDEQYF. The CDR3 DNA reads TGCGCCAGCAGCTTGGAAGGGCGGGGGCGAGACGAGCAGTACTTC.

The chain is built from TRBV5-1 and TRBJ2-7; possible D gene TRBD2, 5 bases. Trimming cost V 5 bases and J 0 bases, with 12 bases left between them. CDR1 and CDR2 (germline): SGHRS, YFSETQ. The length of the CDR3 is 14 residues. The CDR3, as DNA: TGCGCCAGCAGAATCTCCGGGGACTCCTACGAGCAGTACTTC. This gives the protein CASRISGDSYEQYF.

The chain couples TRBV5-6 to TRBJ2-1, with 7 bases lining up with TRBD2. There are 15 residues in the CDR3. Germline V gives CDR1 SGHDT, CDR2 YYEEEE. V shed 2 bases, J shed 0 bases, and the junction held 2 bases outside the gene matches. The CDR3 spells CASSLGGSSYNEQFF. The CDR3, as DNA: TGTGCCAGCAGCTTAGGCGGGAGCTCCTACAATGAGCAGTTCTTC. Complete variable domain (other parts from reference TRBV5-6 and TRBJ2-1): DAGVTQSPTHLIKTRGQQVTLRCSPKSGHDTVSWYQQALGQGPQFIFQYYEEEERQRGNFPDRFSGHQFPNYSSELNVNALLLGDSALYLCASSLGGSSYNEQFFGPGTRLTVL.

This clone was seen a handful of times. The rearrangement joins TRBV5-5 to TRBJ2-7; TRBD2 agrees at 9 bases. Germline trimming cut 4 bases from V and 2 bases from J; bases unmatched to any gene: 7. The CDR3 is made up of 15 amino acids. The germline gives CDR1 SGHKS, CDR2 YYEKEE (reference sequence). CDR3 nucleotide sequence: TGTGCCAGCAGCCTGGAACGGACTAGCGCCTACGAGCAGTACTTC. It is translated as CASSLERTSAYEQYF.

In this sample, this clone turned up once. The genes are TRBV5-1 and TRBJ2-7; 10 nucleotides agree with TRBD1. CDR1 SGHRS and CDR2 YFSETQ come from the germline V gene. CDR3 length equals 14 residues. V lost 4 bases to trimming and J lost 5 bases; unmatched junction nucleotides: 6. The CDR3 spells CASSRSDRGDEQYF. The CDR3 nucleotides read TGCGCCAGCAGCAGATCGGACAGGGGGGACGAGCAGTACTTC.

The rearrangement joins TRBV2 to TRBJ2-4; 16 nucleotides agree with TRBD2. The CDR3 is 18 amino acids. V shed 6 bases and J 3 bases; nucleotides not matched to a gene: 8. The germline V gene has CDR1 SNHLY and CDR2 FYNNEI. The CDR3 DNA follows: TGTGCCAGCAGAGGAGGGACTAGCGGGAGGGCCGTCAAAAACATTCAGTACTTC. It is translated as CASRGGTSGRAVKNIQYF.

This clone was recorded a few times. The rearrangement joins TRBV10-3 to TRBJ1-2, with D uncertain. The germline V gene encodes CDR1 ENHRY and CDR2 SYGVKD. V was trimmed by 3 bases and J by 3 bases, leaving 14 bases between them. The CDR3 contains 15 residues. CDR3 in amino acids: CAISDMSSGDYGYTF. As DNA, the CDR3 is TGTGCCATCAGTGATATGAGCTCCGGGGACTATGGCTACACCTTC.

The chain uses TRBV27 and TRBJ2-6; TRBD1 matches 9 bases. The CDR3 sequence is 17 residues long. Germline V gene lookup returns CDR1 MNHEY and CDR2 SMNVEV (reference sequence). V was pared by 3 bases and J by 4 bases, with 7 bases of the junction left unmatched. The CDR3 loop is CASSFRDRVAGANVLTF. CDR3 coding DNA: TGTGCCAGCAGTTTTAGGGACAGGGTCGCCGGGGCCAACGTCCTGACTTTC.

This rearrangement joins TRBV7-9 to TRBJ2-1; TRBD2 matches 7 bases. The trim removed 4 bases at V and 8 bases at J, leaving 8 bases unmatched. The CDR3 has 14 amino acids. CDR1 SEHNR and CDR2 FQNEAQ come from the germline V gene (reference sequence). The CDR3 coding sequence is TGTGCCAGCAGCTCCACCGGGACTAAGGATGAGCAGTTCTTC. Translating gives CASSSTGTKDEQFF.

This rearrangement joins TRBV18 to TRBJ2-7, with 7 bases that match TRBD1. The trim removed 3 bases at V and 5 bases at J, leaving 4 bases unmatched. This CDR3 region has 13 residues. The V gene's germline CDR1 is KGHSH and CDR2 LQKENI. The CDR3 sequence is CASSPDRMNEQYF. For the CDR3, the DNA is TGTGCCAGCTCACCGGACAGGATGAACGAGCAGTACTTC.